The source of this T cell receptor (beta chain) is a study of cytomegalovirus exposure and HLA in healthy donors. Overall study findings and caveats: The presence/absence work took it that sequencing depth was about the same across donors.

Use of 60 Vbeta and 13 Jbeta primers characterized the PCR. The data were produced by immunoSEQ multiplex PCR, yet TCRdb's version contains in-frame clones alone and is incomplete. This sample contains roughly 51,000 clones. Remarks on this clone: Its target is unknown.

There are 14 residues in the CDR3. V lost 3 bases and J 8 bases, leaving 16 bases between the germline ends. Germline CDR1 SGHAT, CDR2 FQNNGV. The sample consisted of PBMCs. The chain combines TRBV11-2 with TRBJ1-2, with D perhaps matching TRBD1 (5 bases). The source of this sequence is a woman aged 35 to 49 in good health and CMV-seronegative. The CDR3 here is CASSFNQGADGYTF. The DNA of the CDR3 is TGTGCCAGCAGCTTCAATCAAGGGGCCGACGGCTACACCTTC.